The 14 T cell receptor beta chains in this list originate from one sample, sequenced in a study of a mutant IDH1 vaccine in newly diagnosed glioma. Clones were sequenced by immunoSEQ multiplex PCR, and TCRdb holds only the in-frame ones, with some missing. Among more than 55,000 clones, about 84% were seen once, and the ten largest hold 3.5% to 4.5%. The antigens of these receptors remain unknown. Time point described: week 11, during vaccination. Topical imiquimod accompanied each vaccine dose, which consisted of 300 ug of mutant IDH1 20-mer peptide. Sequenced material: PBMCs, taken from a glioma patient whose treatment included an IDH1 peptide vaccine. The receptors come from a man younger than 45 with glioma.

This chain connects TRBV2 to TRBJ2-7; 10 nucleotides match TRBD2. Trimming took 5 bases from V and 3 from J; bases not matched to a gene: 10. The length of the CDR3 is 16 residues. Germline CDR1 is SNHLY and CDR2 is FYNNEI. In DNA, the CDR3 is TGTGCCAGCAGTAGGGCTAGCGGGAGTTTGATCTACGAGCAGTACTTC. It yields the protein CASSRASGSLIYEQYF.

The V call is TRBV2, the J call TRBJ1-3; no definite D call. The CDR3 has 14 residues. The V end lost 8 bases, the J end lost 2 bases, and 13 bases lay between the germline ends. Looked up from germline, CDR1 is SNHLY and CDR2 is FYNNEI. In DNA, the CDR3 is TGTGCCAGCTGGGCAGGTTCTCCTGGAAACACCATATATTTT. This codes for CASWAGSPGNTIYF.

The V call is TRBV7-2, the J call TRBJ1-5; 11 bases are a match to TRBD1. This CDR3 is 15 amino acids long. V dropped 4 bases and J dropped 7; count of bases not matched to a gene: 6. Germline V CDR1 and CDR2: SGHTA, FQGNSA. Here the CDR3 DNA reads TGTGCCAGCAGCTCCTGGACAGGGGGCGGACAGCCCCAGCATTTT. Its protein product is CASSSWTGGGQPQHF.

This clone came up once. This sequence joins TRBV11-1 and TRBJ2-5; 10 bases match TRBD2. The V and J ends lost 5 bases and 3 bases, in that order; junction bases with no gene match: 6. CDR1 and CDR2 (germline): SGHAT, FQDESV (reference sequence). The CDR3 sequence is 15 residues long. Written as DNA, the CDR3 is TGTGCCAGCAGCGACCTAGCGGGGGCTAAAGAGACCCAGTACTTC. This gives the protein CASSDLAGAKETQYF.

The J gene is TRBJ2-3, the V gene TRBV11-3; 15 nucleotides align to TRBD2. The germline CDR1 and CDR2 sequences are SGHNT and YENEEA. The CDR3 contains 17 residues. Trimming removed 5 bases from V and 6 bases from J; junction bases left unmatched: 9. The DNA of the CDR3 is TGTGCCAGCAGCCAAGGACTAGCGGGGGGGCTACGGGATACGCAGTATTTT. Amino acids: CASSQGLAGGLRDTQYF.

This chain links TRBV19 with TRBJ1-2, with D possibly matching TRBD1 (5 bases). The CDR3 sequence is 15 residues long. V lost 1 base to trimming and J lost 4 bases, with 13 bases between them. Per the germline V gene, CDR1 is LNHDA and CDR2 is SQIVND (reference sequence). The CDR3 is CASSIVPGPRYGYTF. DNA of the CDR3: TGTGCCAGTAGTATAGTTCCGGGACCGCGCTATGGCTACACCTTC.

This clone came up a few times. The gene calls are TRBV7-9 and TRBJ1-5, with unresolved D. The CDR3 loop spans 15 amino acids. Germline V gene lookup returns CDR1 SEHNR and CDR2 FQNEAQ (reference sequence). The V end lost 3 bases, the J end lost 7 bases, and 16 bases lay between the germline ends. CDR3: CASSFNLDTVQPQHF. The CDR3, as DNA: TGTGCCAGCAGCTTCAATCTTGATACCGTCCAGCCCCAGCATTTT. The variable domain in full, completed from reference TRBV7-9 and TRBJ1-5, reads DTGVSQNPRHKITKRGQNVTFRCDPISEHNRLYWYRQTLGQGPEFLTYFQNEAQLEKSRLLSDRFSAERPKGSFSTLEIQRTEQGDSAMYLCASSFNLDTVQPQHFGDGTRLSIL.

This clone was counted only a few times. The rearrangement uses TRBV7-9 and TRBJ1-1, with D perhaps matching TRBD1 (6 bases). The CDR3 consists of 13 residues. V lost 1 base and J 4 bases, leaving 7 bases between the germline ends. Germline CDR1 and CDR2: SEHNR and FQNEAQ (reference sequence). CDR3 sequence (DNA): TGTGCCAGCAGCTTAGAGGGGGGCACTGAAGCTTTCTTT. It is translated as CASSLEGGTEAFF.

The chain links TRBV5-1 to TRBJ2-3; weak D call: TRBD2 (5 bases). The germline V gene has CDR1 SGHRS and CDR2 YFSETQ. CDR3 length: 14 residues. Trimming removed 4 bases from V and 5 bases from J, with 14 bases in between. The chain's CDR3 is CASSLIAGEDTQYF. CDR3 bases: TGCGCCAGCAGCCTGATAGCCGGGGAAGATACGCAGTATTTT.

This clone has just a few counts. The chain uses TRBV29-1 and TRBJ1-1; D is ambiguous. This CDR3 spans 13 amino acids. V dropped 4 bases and J dropped 1 base, with 10 bases sitting between them. From germline, CDR1 is SQVTM and CDR2 ANQGSEA. CDR3: CSVVRQQNTEAFF. In DNA, the CDR3 is TGCAGCGTTGTTAGGCAGCAGAACACTGAAGCTTTCTTT.

The chain couples TRBV10-3 to TRBJ2-7; TRBD2 might be the D (6 bases). Trimming left V 2 bases short and J 3 bases short, with 17 bases between. CDR1 and CDR2 (germline): ENHRY, SYGVKD. The CDR3 runs 16 residues. DNA of the CDR3: TGTGCCATCAGTGAGCCGTCAGGGAGGTCCCGCTACGAGCAGTACTTC. Encoded protein: CAISEPSGRSRYEQYF.

The CDR3 DNA reads TGTGCCAGCAGCGTAGCCGGCACAGATACGCAGTATTTT. This sequence encodes CASSVAGTDTQYF. The rearrangement uses TRBV9 and TRBJ2-3; no firm D call. CDR1 SGDLS and CDR2 YYNGEE come from the germline V gene. The length of the CDR3 is 13 residues. V gave up 0 bases and J gave up 1 base, with 3 bases separating them.

The chain couples TRBV5-1 to TRBJ1-5; D is unclear. This CDR3 contains 14 residues. Trimming took off 0 bases at V and 3 bases at J, with 7 bases between the two ends. Germline loops: CDR1 SGHRS, CDR2 YFSETQ. The CDR3 loop is CASSLGQPNQPQHF. CDR3 DNA sequence: TGCGCCAGCAGCTTGGGTCAGCCCAATCAGCCCCAGCATTTT.

The chain uses TRBV2 and TRBJ1-1, with D possibly being TRBD1 (5 bases). CDR1 and CDR2 (germline): SNHLY, FYNNEI. Trimming removed 0 bases from V and 7 bases from J, with 12 bases in between. This CDR3 has 14 amino acids. CDR3 protein: CASSEAGHGGEAFF. CDR3 in DNA: TGTGCCAGCAGTGAAGCCGGACACGGAGGTGAAGCTTTCTTT.